The source of this T cell receptor (beta chain) is a study of cytomegalovirus exposure and HLA in healthy donors. Whole-study findings and limits: A missense variant in DCLRE1C was later tied to TCR beta V- and J-gene trimming. In an earlier analysis, in approximately 630 donors, most V segments appeared productive either ~90% or ~30% of the time.

About this clone itself: Its antigen is unidentified.

Amplification used 60 Vbeta primers and 13 Jbeta primers. Authors' data handling: In a later analysis, of tens of millions of unique beta chains, around 11 million appeared in at least two donors. Here immunoSEQ multiplex PCR was the method, and the copy in TCRdb shows in-frame clones only, minus some. The DNA was the basis for D and trimming; V, J and clone size are from that table. Of about 160,000 clones in the sample, about 80% were seen once. With 6 bases removed from V and 0 bases from J, the gap between germline ends came to 7 bases. The length of the CDR3 is 13 residues. The germline V gene has CDR1 MDHEN and CDR2 SYDVKM.

This TCR derives from a woman between 50 and 59 years old in good health and CMV-seropositive. The sequenced sample consisted of PBMCs. The chain links TRBV28 to TRBJ2-3, with unresolved D. Here the CDR3 DNA reads TGTGCCAGCAGCCAAGCCAGCACAGATACGCAGTATTTT. Protein: CASSQASTDTQYF.